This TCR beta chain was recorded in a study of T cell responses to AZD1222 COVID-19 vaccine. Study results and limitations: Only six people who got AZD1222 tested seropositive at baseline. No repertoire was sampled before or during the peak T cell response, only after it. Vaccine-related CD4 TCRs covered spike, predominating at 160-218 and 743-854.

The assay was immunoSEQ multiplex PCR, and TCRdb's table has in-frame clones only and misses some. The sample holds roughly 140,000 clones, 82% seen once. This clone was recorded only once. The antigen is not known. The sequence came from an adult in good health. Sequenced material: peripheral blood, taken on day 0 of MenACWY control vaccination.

This CDR3 is CATTYTLRGKRDGYTF. DNA for the CDR3: TGTGCCACCACTTATACCCTCAGGGGGAAAAGGGATGGCTACACCTTC. This chain joins TRBV24-1 and TRBJ1-2, with 7 bases matching TRBD1. The CDR3 has 16 amino acids. Looked up from germline, CDR1 is KGHDR and CDR2 is SFDVKD. V shed 8 bases and J 6 bases; nucleotides not matched to a gene: 17.